This entry lists 9 T cell receptor beta chains sequenced from one sample in a study of blood T cell repertoires in COVID-19. The table came from immunoSEQ multiplex PCR; TCRdb's copy has only in-frame clones and leaves some out. The sample has approximately 77,000 clones, 80% seen once. Sequencing was carried out using peripheral blood. The receptors shown here come from a woman in her sixties or seventies with acute or convalescent COVID-19.

The J gene is TRBJ1-5, the V gene TRBV19; 7 bases match TRBD1. Per germline, CDR1 LNHDA and CDR2 SQIVND (reference sequence). Trimming took 5 bases from V and 0 from J; bases not matched to a gene: 4. The CDR3 consists of 15 residues. The CDR3 DNA is TGTGCCAGTAGTGAACAGGGGTCTAGCAATCAGCCCCAGCATTTT. Amino acid sequence: CASSEQGSSNQPQHF. The full variable domain, rest sourced from reference TRBV19 and TRBJ1-5, is DGGITQSPKYLFRKEGQNVTLSCEQNLNHDAMYWYRQDPGQGLRLIYYSQIVNDFQKGDIAEGYSVSREKKESFPLTVTSAQKNPTAFYLCASSEQGSSNQPQHFGDGTRLSIL.

This clone was seen a handful of times. CDR3 DNA sequence: TGTGCCAGCAGCTTAGGAGCCGGTAATAGCAATCAGCCCCAGCATTTT. It encodes CASSLGAGNSNQPQHF. The rearrangement links TRBV7-8 to TRBJ1-5; D unclear. The germline V and J ends were trimmed by 1 base and 0 bases, with 10 bases remaining between them. Germline CDR1 is SGHVS and CDR2 is FQNEAQ. The CDR3 consists of 16 residues.

The rearrangement joins TRBV7-6 to TRBJ2-5; 8 nucleotides align to TRBD2. The CDR3 runs 15 residues. CDR1 SGHVS and CDR2 FNYEAQ come from the germline V gene. V gave up 5 bases and J gave up 1 base; unmatched junction bases: 6. Here the CDR3 reads CASSPGLAVQETQYF. Written as DNA, the CDR3 is TGTGCCAGCAGCCCCGGACTAGCTGTCCAAGAGACCCAGTACTTC.

This clone was seen a handful of times. The CDR3 loop reads CASTPTGASYTEAFF. CDR3 bases: TGTGCCAGTACCCCGACAGGGGCTTCGTACACTGAAGCTTTCTTT. This rearrangement joins TRBV19 to TRBJ1-1, with 8 bases aligning to TRBD1. Germline values: CDR1 LNHDA, CDR2 SQIVND (reference sequence). Trimming removed 7 bases from V and 3 bases from J; junction bases left unmatched: 10. This CDR3 region has 15 residues.

This clone was found once. The chain is built from TRBV27 and TRBJ2-7; 8 nucleotides match TRBD1. Germline lookup yields CDR1 MNHEY and CDR2 SMNVEV (reference sequence). With 6 bases clipped from V and 6 bases from J, the junction kept 16 bases outside the gene matches. The CDR3 extends over 16 amino acids. This CDR3 reads CASRKKDRERSGEQYF. In DNA, the CDR3 is TGTGCCAGCAGGAAGAAGGACAGGGAGCGTTCCGGCGAGCAGTACTTC.

The gene calls are TRBV7-9 and TRBJ1-1, with a possible D match to TRBD1 (5 bases). V lost 5 bases and J 0 bases, leaving 13 bases between the germline ends. CDR3 size: 15 residues. Germline values: CDR1 SEHNR, CDR2 FQNEAQ (reference sequence). CDR3 sequence (DNA): TGTGCCAGCAGCCACCGGACAAACATGAACACTGAAGCTTTCTTT. Its translation: CASSHRTNMNTEAFF.

The V and J genes are TRBV21-1 and TRBJ2-5; the listed D gene, TRBD1, was not tested against the DNA. TRBV21-1 is a listed pseudogene. The CDR3 loop spans 19 amino acids. CDR3 sequence reads: CASSKGKAGQGVHQETQYF. CDR3 coding DNA: TGTGCCAGCAGCAAAGGAAAGGCCGGACAGGGGGTCCACCAAGAGACCCAGTACTTC.

The chain links TRBV19 to TRBJ2-2, with 9 nucleotides matching TRBD2. The CDR3 is made up of 17 amino acids. The germline CDR1 and CDR2 sequences are LNHDA and SQIVND (reference sequence). Trimming removed 4 bases from V and 7 bases from J; junction bases left unmatched: 13. The CDR3 is CASSKISGGRTGGELFF. CDR3 DNA sequence: TGTGCCAGTAGTAAAATTAGCGGGGGACGAACGGGCGGGGAGCTGTTTTTT.

The chain recombines TRBV7-9 with TRBJ2-1; TRBD2 matches at 7 bases. Losses at the gene ends were 5 bases for V and 6 bases for J; bases not matched to a gene: 4. CDR1 SEHNR and CDR2 FQNEAQ come from the germline V gene (reference sequence). The length of the CDR3 is 13 residues. The CDR3 DNA is TGTGCCAGCAGCATCAGCGGGGCCAATGAGCAGTTCTTC. Translating it yields CASSISGANEQFF.